This T cell receptor (beta chain) was identified in a study of shared clonotypes between healthy human individuals. Clones were sequenced by immunoSEQ multiplex PCR, and TCRdb holds only the in-frame ones, with some missing. The sample carries 2 million to 2.5 million clones, around 92% recorded once. This CDR3 is built from 11 residues. Germline CDR1 and CDR2: DFQATT and SNEGSKA (reference sequence). The ends were cut back, 5 bases at V and 3 bases at J, with 8 bases in the middle. With regard to this clone: The sample carries other DNA sequences with the same CDR3.

Sequenced material: naive CD4+ T cells from PBMCs. Subset defined: CD45RA+ positively selected. The receptor's source is a man aged 18 to 29 in good health. Some clones in this sample may be carry-over from other donors' samples. The gene calls are TRBV20-1 and TRBJ2-7; no definite D call. CDR3 DNA sequence: TGCAGTGCTCTCGTAAGCTACGAGCAGTACTTC. It yields the protein CSALVSYEQYF.